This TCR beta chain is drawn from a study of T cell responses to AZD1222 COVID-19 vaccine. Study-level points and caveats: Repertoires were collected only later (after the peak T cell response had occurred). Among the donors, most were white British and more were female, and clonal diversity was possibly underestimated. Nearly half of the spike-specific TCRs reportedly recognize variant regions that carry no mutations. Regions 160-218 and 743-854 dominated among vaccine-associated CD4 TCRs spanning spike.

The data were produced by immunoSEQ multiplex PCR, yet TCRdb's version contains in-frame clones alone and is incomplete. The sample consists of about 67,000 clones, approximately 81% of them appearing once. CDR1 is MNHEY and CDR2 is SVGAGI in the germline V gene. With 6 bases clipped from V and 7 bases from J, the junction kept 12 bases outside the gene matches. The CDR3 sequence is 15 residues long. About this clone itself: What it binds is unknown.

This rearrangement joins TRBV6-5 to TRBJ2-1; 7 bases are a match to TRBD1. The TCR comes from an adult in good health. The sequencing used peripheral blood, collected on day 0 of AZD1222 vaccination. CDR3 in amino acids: CASSPQGLTGNEQFF. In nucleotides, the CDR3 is TGTGCCAGCAGCCCACAGGGGCTCACCGGGAATGAGCAGTTCTTC.